There are many counts of the clone carrying this T cell receptor beta chain. The CDR3 is 11 amino acids. V dropped 6 bases and J dropped 5; count of bases not matched to a gene: 4. Germline CDR1 DFQATT, CDR2 SNEGSKA (reference sequence). A second PCR, run for roughly 7 to 11 cycles, used a sample-barcoded 5' primer plus a J-beta primer mix. The authors tagged each cDNA molecule using a template-switch adaptor with 12 random nucleotides. Each CDR3 protein is one row after TCRdb ran MiXCR on the 5' RACE reads. This repertoire shows approximately 960,000 distinct CDR3 sequences, roughly 29% found once; its top ten account for 10% to 13%. This sample is part of a study of blood T cells in healthy people across ages. Caucasian, healthy and from Russia, the donors were aged between 6 and 90. Per-sample PBMC isolation yielded at least 6.5 million cells. These sequences were also reported in another study, on T cells of mothers and their children.

Sequencing used blood. The chain links TRBV20-1 to TRBJ2-7, with 7 bases fitting TRBD1. The receptor comes from a woman in her 40s in good health. The CDR3 region is CSARQGHEQYF. In DNA, the CDR3 is TGCAGTGCGCGACAGGGCCACGAGCAGTACTTC.